The T cell receptor beta chain described here comes from a study of T cells after yellow fever vaccination (dated by TCRdb to the late 2010s). Broadly, across the study: Libraries from fractions with low cell numbers were prepared with the SMART-Seq v4 Ultra Low Input RNA kit. Blood was collected at multiple timepoints before and after primary and secondary immunization, and bulk PBMC replicates and cell subsets were isolated. Two healthy male donors made up the cohort, one aged 18 to 29 years and the other aged 30 to 40 years. Bulk TCR alpha and beta repertoires were sequenced longitudinally to track T-cell clones before and after primary and booster YFV17D yellow fever vaccination. Broader findings and caveats from the paper: A small fraction of clonotypes appeared in both the CD4 and CD8 compartments, likely as a result of convergent recombination. Computational filtering was needed because FACS-sorted repertoires could contain abundant contaminating clonotypes from the bulk population. Most clones expanded after primary vaccination were re-detected after the booster (about 96% of CD4 and about nine tenths of CD8), suggesting broad memory maintenance. Because only a couple of donors were included in the study, the extent to which the findings can be generalized is limited. Compared with the primary T-cell response, the secondary T-cell response was faster but weaker, reaching its peak on day 5 rather than on day 15.

Trimming at the junction amounts to 3 bases on V and 5 bases on J, and the germline ends lie 15 bases apart. CDR1 and CDR2 (LGHDT, YNNKEL) derive from the germline V gene (reference sequence). From its cysteine to its phenylalanine, the CDR3 spans 15 amino acids. This entry keeps only the CDR3 DNA: 45 bases, framed from base 1. TCR cDNA was synthesized by 5'RACE template switching, which introduced a universal primer site and unique molecular identifiers. cDNA synthesis was primed from both the TCR alpha and TCR beta constant segments. Two PCR steps were used to amplify libraries, with sample barcodes and sequencing adapters being added in the second step. Sequencing of the libraries was done on either Illumina HiSeq 2500 (2x100 bp) or NovaSeq (2x150 bp). Processing in the source paper ran as follows. Reads were demultiplexed and collapsed into UMI consensus sequences with MIGEC, and V(D)J alignment was performed with MiXCR. Vaccine-responding clonotypes were identified with edgeR using replicate PBMC samples, with FDR below 0.01 and a log2 fold change above 5 up to day 15 being required. Each bulk clonotype was labeled CD4 or CD8 based on which sequenced repertoire, CD4 or CD8, contained the clonotype at higher abundance. TCRdb reran the public reads through fastp at Q25 and MiXCR, keeping productive beta chains. Each entry is one CDR3 protein sequence, shown with its most common DNA and genes. It is TCRdb's table, rather than the study itself, that gives the V and J calls and clone size. The sample profile shows some 560,000 distinct CDR3 sequences; roughly a sixth of them were found once. The ten largest clones take up roughly a sixth of the sample.

Per the publication, the treatment or condition label means: live attenuated yellow fever vaccine strain. At each blood-draw timepoint, two biological replicates of bulk PBMCs were obtained. PBMCs were isolated from peripheral blood using a standard Ficoll-Paque protocol. TriZol was used to extract RNA from bulk PBMCs, from CD4 and CD8 fractions, and from dextramer-positive and dextramer-negative fractions. As to this clonotype: The antigen it recognizes is unknown. Within one base of it there is no much larger clone, and no base qualities were kept.

Specimen: PBMCs, collected roughly 5 days after the first yellow fever vaccination. The sequence joins TRBV3-1 to TRBJ2-3; the D gene assignment is ambiguous. The receptor's source is a man aged 18-30 years who received the YFV17D yellow fever vaccine. The CDR3 amino acid sequence is: CASSQETYHQDTQYF. The bases are TGTGCCAGCAGCCAGGAAACCTACCATCAAGATACGCAGTATTTT.